The rows below give T cell receptor beta chains drawn from one sample of a study of blood T cell repertoires in COVID-19. Clones were sequenced by immunoSEQ multiplex PCR, and TCRdb holds only the in-frame ones, with some missing. This table holds about 270,000 clones, 86% found once. Input material: peripheral blood. These receptors were obtained from a man in his forties or fifties with active or convalescent COVID-19. Both conserved end residues are part of each CDR3. Fields, in order: D gene, V gene, J gene, clone size, CDR3 DNA, CDR3 protein. A D gene is named only where the DNA matches it firmly. Part of the rows lack a size; the others show once, few, many or a class for expanded clones.

d_call: -
v_call: TRBV7-3
j_call: TRBJ2-2
clone_size: -
cdr3_nt: TGTGCCAGCAGCTTAGGACTGAACACCGGGGAGCTGTTTTTT
cdr3_aa: CASSLGLNTGELFF

d_call: -
v_call: TRBV7-9
j_call: TRBJ1-1
clone_size: -
cdr3_nt: TGTGCCAGCAGCCGGTCGGGGGGGCGACACACTGAAGCTTTCTTT
cdr3_aa: CASSRSGGRHTEAFF

d_call: TRBD1
v_call: TRBV29-1
j_call: TRBJ2-1
clone_size: -
cdr3_nt: TGCAGCGTGGGGACAGGGGTTTCCAATGAGCAGTTCTTC
cdr3_aa: CSVGTGVSNEQFF

d_call: TRBD2
v_call: TRBV6-1
j_call: TRBJ2-7
clone_size: -
cdr3_nt: TGTGCCAGCAGTGCAGAAGGACTAGCGGGGGGAGGCGAGCAGTACTTC
cdr3_aa: CASSAEGLAGGGEQYF

d_call: TRBD1
v_call: TRBV5-1
j_call: TRBJ2-7
clone_size: -
cdr3_nt: TGCGCCAGCAGCCTGGGACAGGGTAGGGACGAGCAGTACTTC
cdr3_aa: CASSLGQGRDEQYF

d_call: TRBD1
v_call: TRBV14
j_call: TRBJ1-4
clone_size: few
cdr3_nt: TGTGCCAGCAGCCCACGGGGACAGTTTAATGAAAAACTGTTTTTT
cdr3_aa: CASSPRGQFNEKLFF

d_call: -
v_call: TRBV19
j_call: TRBJ1-2
clone_size: -
cdr3_nt: TGTGCCAGTAGTATATCTCAGGCCGGGAGTGGAAATGGCTACACCTTC
cdr3_aa: CASSISQAGSGNGYTF

d_call: TRBD2
v_call: TRBV10-3
j_call: TRBJ2-1
clone_size: -
cdr3_nt: TGTGCCATCAGCCATACTAGCGGGACCTACAATGAGCAGTTCTTC
cdr3_aa: CAISHTSGTYNEQFF

d_call: -
v_call: TRBV10-2
j_call: TRBJ1-6
clone_size: -
cdr3_nt: TGCGCCAGCAGTGTGGACACGGAGAATTCACCCCTCCACTTT
cdr3_aa: CASSVDTENSPLHF

d_call: -
v_call: TRBV11-2
j_call: TRBJ1-5
clone_size: -
cdr3_nt: TGTGCCAGCAGCGGGACAAACAATCAGCCCCAGCATTTT
cdr3_aa: CASSGTNNQPQHF

d_call: -
v_call: TRBV5-1
j_call: TRBJ2-5
clone_size: -
cdr3_nt: TGCGCCAGCAGCCGAGGAGGTTCAGGAACGGGAGAGACCCAGTACTTC
cdr3_aa: CASSRGGSGTGETQYF

d_call: TRBD1
v_call: TRBV5-5
j_call: TRBJ1-1
clone_size: -
cdr3_nt: TGTGCCAGCAGCTTGGGGGGACAGCCCGAAGCTTTCTTT
cdr3_aa: CASSLGGQPEAFF

d_call: -
v_call: TRBV30
j_call: TRBJ1-1
clone_size: -
cdr3_nt: TGTGCCTGGAGTCGGGGTATGAACACTGAAGCTTTCTTT
cdr3_aa: CAWSRGMNTEAFF

d_call: -
v_call: TRBV19
j_call: TRBJ2-2
clone_size: -
cdr3_nt: TGTGCCAGTAGTACCCCCAGCGGCACCGGGGAGCTGTTTTTT
cdr3_aa: CASSTPSGTGELFF

d_call: -
v_call: TRBV18
j_call: TRBJ2-2
clone_size: -
cdr3_nt: TGTGCCAGCTCCCCTGACTCCACCGGGGAGCTGTTTTTT
cdr3_aa: CASSPDSTGELFF

d_call: -
v_call: TRBV9
j_call: TRBJ1-4
clone_size: -
cdr3_nt: TGTGCCAGCAGCGTAGGGGGGCTTGTAACTAATGAAAAACTGTTTTTT
cdr3_aa: CASSVGGLVTNEKLFF

d_call: -
v_call: TRBV27
j_call: TRBJ2-2
clone_size: -
cdr3_nt: TGTGCCAGCAGGGAGGGGGGGCTAACCGGGGAGCTGTTTTTT
cdr3_aa: CASREGGLTGELFF

d_call: TRBD1
v_call: TRBV13
j_call: TRBJ1-1
clone_size: -
cdr3_nt: TGTGCCAGCAGCAAAACAGGGGAGACTGAAGCTTTCTTT
cdr3_aa: CASSKTGETEAFF

d_call: TRBD2
v_call: TRBV5-1
j_call: TRBJ2-5
clone_size: few
cdr3_nt: TGCGCCAGCAGCTTATCGGGAGGGAGGCAAGAGACCCAGTACTTC
cdr3_aa: CASSLSGGRQETQYF

d_call: TRBD2
v_call: TRBV2
j_call: TRBJ2-3
clone_size: -
cdr3_nt: TGTGCCAGCAACGGCGGGGGACTCACAGATACGCAGTATTTT
cdr3_aa: CASNGGGLTDTQYF

d_call: -
v_call: TRBV19
j_call: TRBJ2-7
clone_size: -
cdr3_nt: TGTGCCAGTAAATCAAGCCAATACGAGCAGTACTTC
cdr3_aa: CASKSSQYEQYF

d_call: -
v_call: TRBV5-6
j_call: TRBJ1-2
clone_size: -
cdr3_nt: TGTGCCAGCAGCTTAGCGGGGGGAGGTCCCTATGGCTACACCTTC
cdr3_aa: CASSLAGGGPYGYTF

d_call: -
v_call: TRBV28
j_call: TRBJ1-1
clone_size: once
cdr3_nt: TGTGCCAGCAGTTCCCATTCCGGGAGCACTGAAGCTTTCTTT
cdr3_aa: CASSSHSGSTEAFF

d_call: TRBD2
v_call: TRBV11-3
j_call: TRBJ2-3
clone_size: -
cdr3_nt: TGTGCCAGCAGCCCTCTAGCGGGGCGGTACACAGATACGCAGTATTTT
cdr3_aa: CASSPLAGRYTDTQYF

d_call: TRBD1
v_call: TRBV3-1/TRBV3-2
j_call: TRBJ1-2
clone_size: -
cdr3_nt: TGTGCCAGCAGCCAAGAGGACACAGGGGGCGGGCATGGCTACACCTTC
cdr3_aa: CASSQEDTGGGHGYTF

d_call: -
v_call: TRBV30
j_call: TRBJ1-6
clone_size: -
cdr3_nt: TGTGCCTGGAGTGTGGGGGGGGCGTCCTATAATTCACCCCTCCACTTT
cdr3_aa: CAWSVGGASYNSPLHF

d_call: -
v_call: TRBV2
j_call: TRBJ2-6
clone_size: -
cdr3_nt: TGTGCCAGCAGTGGGGACACGACCTCTGGGGCCAACGTCCTGACTTTC
cdr3_aa: CASSGDTTSGANVLTF

d_call: TRBD1
v_call: TRBV3-1/TRBV3-2
j_call: TRBJ2-1
clone_size: -
cdr3_nt: TGTGCCAGCAGCCAAGATATACAGGGGGCCCTCTTCAATGAGCAGTTCTTC
cdr3_aa: CASSQDIQGALFNEQFF

d_call: -
v_call: TRBV29-1
j_call: TRBJ1-5
clone_size: -
cdr3_nt: TGCAGCGTGCAGGGCGAGAGCAATCAGCCCCAGCATTTT
cdr3_aa: CSVQGESNQPQHF

d_call: TRBD1
v_call: TRBV9
j_call: TRBJ2-2
clone_size: -
cdr3_nt: TGTGCCAGCAGCCCCAGACAGGGGGCCGGCACCGGGGAGCTGTTTTTT
cdr3_aa: CASSPRQGAGTGELFF

d_call: -
v_call: TRBV6-5
j_call: TRBJ2-3
clone_size: -
cdr3_nt: TGTGCCAGCAGTTACTCCGCCAGGGGTAACTCAGATACGCAGTATTTT
cdr3_aa: CASSYSARGNSDTQYF

d_call: TRBD1
v_call: TRBV6-5
j_call: TRBJ2-7
clone_size: -
cdr3_nt: TGTGCCAGCAGTTTCACCGGGACAGGGACCTACGAGCAGTACTTC
cdr3_aa: CASSFTGTGTYEQYF

d_call: TRBD1
v_call: TRBV12-5
j_call: TRBJ2-3
clone_size: -
cdr3_nt: TGTGCTAGTGGTCAGGGACAGGGGTTGTATGCAGATACGCAGTATTTT
cdr3_aa: CASGQGQGLYADTQYF

d_call: TRBD1
v_call: TRBV9
j_call: TRBJ1-1
clone_size: once
cdr3_nt: TGTGCCAGCAGCGTACAGGGGGAGAACACTGAAGCTTTCTTT
cdr3_aa: CASSVQGENTEAFF

d_call: TRBD2
v_call: TRBV9
j_call: TRBJ2-3
clone_size: -
cdr3_nt: TGTGCCAGCAGCGTAAGCGGGGGGGACACAGATACGCAGTATTTT
cdr3_aa: CASSVSGGDTDTQYF